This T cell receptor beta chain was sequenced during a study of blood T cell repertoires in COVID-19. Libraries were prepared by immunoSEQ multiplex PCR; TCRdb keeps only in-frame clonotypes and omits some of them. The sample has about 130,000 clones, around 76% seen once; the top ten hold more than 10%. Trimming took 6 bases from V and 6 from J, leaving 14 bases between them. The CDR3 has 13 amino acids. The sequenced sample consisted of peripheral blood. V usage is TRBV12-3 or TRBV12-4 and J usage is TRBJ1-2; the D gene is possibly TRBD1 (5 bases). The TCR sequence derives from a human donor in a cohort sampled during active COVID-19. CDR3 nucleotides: TGTGCCAGCAGGTCAACAGGACCGGATGGCTACACCTTC. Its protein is CASRSTGPDGYTF.